This T cell receptor beta chain was observed in a study of OX40 agonist ivuxolimab in advanced cancers. CDR3 length: 14 residues. V trimming: 5 bases; J trimming: 6 bases; junction bases outside the gene matches: 4. Profiling relied on immunoSEQ multiplex PCR, and the TCRdb table lists in-frame clones only, not all of them. The profile shows tens of thousands of clones, around 83% of them singletons. The gene calls are TRBV6-7 and TRBJ2-7; TRBD2 matches 13 bases. TRBV6-7 qualifies as an ORF whose function is uncertain. The sequencing here drew on CD4+ or CD8+ T cells sorted from blood, taken in a trial of the OX40 agonist ivuxolimab. The TCR comes from an adult with an advanced solid tumor such as melanoma, head and neck, liver or kidney cancer. CDR3 in DNA: TGTGCCAGCAGTCTACTAGCGGGAGGGAGCGAGCAGTACTTC. Translating it yields CASSLLAGGSEQYF.